This T cell receptor (beta chain) emerged from a study of cytomegalovirus exposure and HLA in healthy donors. The CDR3 is 14 residues long. CDR1 is MNHEY and CDR2 is SVGAGI in the germline V gene. Trimming cost V 2 bases and J 6 bases; bases outside gene matches: 3. Sequenced by immunoSEQ multiplex PCR; TCRdb stores in-frame clones only, minus some. The data hold some 330,000 clones, with roughly 90% observed a single time. This clone appeared a single time. Its antigen is not known. Study-wide results and caveats: The authors listed around 150 TCR beta chains as cytomegalovirus-associated. According to a later analysis, TCR clusters from the first cohort tended to co-occur in the 120 or so validation repertoires. Published work reported that the classifier diagnosed cytomegalovirus status with high specificity and sensitivity. A few chains linked to CMV were shown in vitro to be specific for CMV antigens.

Sample: PBMCs. The receptor comes from a woman aged 18 to 35 in good health and CMV-seronegative. This chain connects TRBV6-5 to TRBJ2-2; 7 positions agree with TRBD1. The CDR3 coding sequence is TGTGCCAGCAGTTACACGGACAGGCCCGGGGAGCTGTTTTTT. It encodes CASSYTDRPGELFF.